The rows below give T cell receptor beta chains drawn from one sample of a study of CD8 T cells in Susac syndrome. TCRdb called the immunoSEQ multiplex PCR reads again in MiXCR, with one record for every CDR3 protein. The sample holds 180,000 or so distinct CDR3 sequences; 90% to 95% are singletons and the top ten take approximately 0.1%. The sequenced sample was CD4+ T cells from PBMCs. The receptor set was obtained from a human donor in good health. Both conserved end residues are part of each CDR3. Each record gives: J gene, clone size, V gene, D gene, CDR3 DNA, CDR3 protein. A D gene is named only where the DNA matches it firmly. For some rows the clone size is stated as once, few or many, or as a class when expanded; others skip it.

TRBJ2-7,NA,TRBV20-1,NA,TGCAGTGCTAGACGGACGGTGGACGAGCAGTACTTC,CSARRTVDEQYF
TRBJ2-3,NA,TRBV20-1,NA,TGCGCAGTAACGACCCTCACGGGTACAGATACGCAGTATTTT,CAVTTLTGTDTQYF
TRBJ1-3,NA,TRBV29-1,NA,TGCAGCGTTGAACAGTCCGGAAACACCATATATTTT,CSVEQSGNTIYF
TRBJ2-7,NA,TRBV18,TRBD1,TGTGCCAGCTCACCCGGGACAGTGGGCTACGAGCAGTACTTC,CASSPGTVGYEQYF
TRBJ2-1,once,TRBV9,NA,TGTGCCAGCAGCGTAGGAGGGGACATTTTGAATGAGCAGTTCTTC,CASSVGGDILNEQFF
TRBJ1-2,NA,TRBV3-1,NA,TGTGCCAGCAGTCAACAGGAGCACTATGGCTACACCTTC,CASSQQEHYGYTF
TRBJ2-7,NA,TRBV6-1,NA,TGTGCCAGCATATCGGTCCTTGGGGGGGCCAACCCCTACGAGCAGTACTTC,CASISVLGGANPYEQYF
TRBJ1-5,NA,TRBV24-1,NA,TGTGCCACCAGTGATTCCCTAGGGAGGGGTCGCAATCAGCCCCAGCATTTT,CATSDSLGRGRNQPQHF
TRBJ1-2,NA,TRBV5-4,NA,TGTGCCAGCAGCCCCAAAGTGGAGGGGGGAGGCTACACCTTC,CASSPKVEGGGYTF
TRBJ2-5,NA,TRBV7-3,TRBD2,TGTGCCAGCAGCTTAATTGGGCTAGCGGAAGAGACCCAGTACTTC,CASSLIGLAEETQYF
TRBJ2-7,NA,TRBV15,NA,TGTGCCACCAGCAGAGAAACAGGGAGGTCCCCCTACGAGCAGTACTTC,CATSRETGRSPYEQYF
TRBJ2-3,NA,TRBV11-2,NA,TGTGCCAGCAGCTTAGAGGCCGGGGAGGCAGATACGCAGTATTTT,CASSLEAGEADTQYF
TRBJ2-7,NA,TRBV3-1,NA,TGTGCCAGCAGCCAGACCGGGACAGCGGGAGAGCAGTACTTC,CASSQTGTAGEQYF
TRBJ2-1,NA,TRBV29-1,NA,TGCAGCGTTGACATCCGTTCGGAAAAGAGCTCCTACAATGAGCAGTTCTTC,CSVDIRSEKSSYNEQFF
TRBJ2-3,NA,TRBV3-1,TRBD2,TGTGCCAGCAGCCAAGGACTAGCGGGGGGGCTGGCAGATACGCAGTATTTT,CASSQGLAGGLADTQYF
TRBJ1-2,NA,TRBV11-2,TRBD1,TGTGCCAGCAGCTCGCGTCCAGGGGGCGATATCTATGGCTACACCTTC,CASSSRPGGDIYGYTF
TRBJ1-4,NA,TRBV29-1,NA,TGCAGCGTTGGGGGGCTGGGGGGAAAACTGTTTTTT,CSVGGLGGKLFF
TRBJ2-2,NA,TRBV12-3/TRBV12-4,TRBD2,TGTGCCAGCAGTCCCCGGACTAGCGGGAACACCGGGGAGCTGTTTTTT,CASSPRTSGNTGELFF